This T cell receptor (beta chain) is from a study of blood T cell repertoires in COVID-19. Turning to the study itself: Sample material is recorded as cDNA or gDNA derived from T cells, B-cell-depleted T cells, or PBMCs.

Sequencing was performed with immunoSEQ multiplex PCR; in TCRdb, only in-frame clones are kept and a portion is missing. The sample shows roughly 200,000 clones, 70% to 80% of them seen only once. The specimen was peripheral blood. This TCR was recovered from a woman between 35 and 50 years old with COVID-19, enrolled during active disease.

CDR3 sequence: CASTPLLSAGTEAFF. The CDR3 DNA reads TGTGCCAGCACCCCCCTTCTCTCGGCGGGCACTGAAGCTTTCTTT. The chain uses TRBV3-1 (or the pseudogene TRBV3-2) and TRBJ1-1; D is ambiguous. Germline CDR1 LGHDT, CDR2 YNNKEL (reference sequence). The CDR3 has 15 residues. The ends were cut back, 7 bases at V and 4 bases at J, with 19 bases in the middle.